This T cell receptor (beta chain) stems from a study of identical twins. Study-wide results and caveats: The degree of excess twin sharing was weaker in beta out-of-frame sequences.

This clonotype has a handful of counts. Its antigen is undetermined. An end of the junction does not agree with germline; a read error may underlie this. The CDR3 loop spans 12 amino acids. Per the germline V gene, CDR1 is MNHEY and CDR2 is SVGEGT. Among all donors, each was a healthy Caucasian. Unique molecular identifiers were present on cDNA, and template switching added a universal primer site. TCRdb fed the 5' RACE reads into MiXCR, producing one record per CDR3 protein. This table has hundreds of thousands of distinct CDR3 sequences, roughly 26% appearing once. These data also formed part of another study, on T cells expressing NK-cell markers.

This receptor was taken from a woman in her late teens or twenties in good health. Material: CD4+ T cells sorted from blood. This rearrangement joins TRBV6-2 or TRBV6-3 to TRBJ2-7; D ambiguous. This CDR3 reads CASSYSHYGQYF. CDR3 sequence (DNA): TGTGCCAGCAGTTACTCTCACTACGGGCAGTACTTC.